The entry that follows covers one T cell receptor beta chain sequence. This CDR3 has 14 residues. Germline CDR1 is SGHTA and CDR2 is FQGNSA. J was trimmed by 2 bases and V by 5 bases; bases with no gene match: 5. This sample is drawn from a study of blood T cell repertoires in COVID-19. Assay: immunoSEQ multiplex PCR; the TCRdb copy retains only in-frame clones and omits some. The data contain more than 300,000 clones, more than 85% of them singletons. The chain employs TRBV7-2 and TRBJ2-7; TRBD1 matches at 8 bases. The sequenced material came from PBMCs or T cells enriched from blood (not recorded which). The sequence came from a woman aged 30 to 39 who had been exposed to COVID-19. The CDR3 DNA reads TGTGCCAGCAGCCGGGGACAGGCGACCTACGAGCAGTACTTC. Translating gives CASSRGQATYEQYF.